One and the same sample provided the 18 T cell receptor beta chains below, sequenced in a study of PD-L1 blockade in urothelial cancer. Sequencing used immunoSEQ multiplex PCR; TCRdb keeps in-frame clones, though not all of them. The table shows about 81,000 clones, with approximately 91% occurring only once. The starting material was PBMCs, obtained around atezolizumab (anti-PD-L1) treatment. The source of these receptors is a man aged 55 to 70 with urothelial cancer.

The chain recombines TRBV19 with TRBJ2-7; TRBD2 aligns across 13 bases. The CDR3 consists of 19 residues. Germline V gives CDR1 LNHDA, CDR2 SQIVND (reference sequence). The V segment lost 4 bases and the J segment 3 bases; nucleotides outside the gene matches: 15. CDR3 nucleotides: TGTGCCAGTAGTAATATACGGACTAGCGGGAGCCGGGTTGACTACGAGCAGTACTTC. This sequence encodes CASSNIRTSGSRVDYEQYF.

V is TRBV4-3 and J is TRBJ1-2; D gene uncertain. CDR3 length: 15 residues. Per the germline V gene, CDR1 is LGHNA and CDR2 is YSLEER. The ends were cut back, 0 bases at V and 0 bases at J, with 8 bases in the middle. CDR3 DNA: TGCGCCAGCAGCCAAGATCCCCCGGCTAACTATGGCTACACCTTC. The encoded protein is CASSQDPPANYGYTF.

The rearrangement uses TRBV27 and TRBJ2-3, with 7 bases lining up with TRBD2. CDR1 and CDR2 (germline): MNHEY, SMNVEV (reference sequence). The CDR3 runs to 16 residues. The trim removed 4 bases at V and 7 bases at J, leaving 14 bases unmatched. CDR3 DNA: TGTGCCAGCAGTTCCCCCCAAGCGGGACCCACGAATACGCAGTATTTT. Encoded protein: CASSSPQAGPTNTQYF.

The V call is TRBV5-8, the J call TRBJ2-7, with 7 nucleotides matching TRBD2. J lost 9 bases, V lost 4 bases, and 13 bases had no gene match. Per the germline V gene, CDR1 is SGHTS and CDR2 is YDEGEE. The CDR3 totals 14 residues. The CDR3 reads CASSIRAGPPGQYF. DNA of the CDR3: TGTGCCAGCAGCATCCGAGCGGGGCCGCCCGGGCAGTACTTC.

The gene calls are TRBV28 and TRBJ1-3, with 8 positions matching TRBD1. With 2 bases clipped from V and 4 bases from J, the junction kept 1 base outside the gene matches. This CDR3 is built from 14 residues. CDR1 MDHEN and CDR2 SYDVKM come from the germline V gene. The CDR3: CASSLQGAGNTIYF. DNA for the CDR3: TGTGCCAGCAGTTTACAGGGGGCAGGAAACACCATATATTTT.

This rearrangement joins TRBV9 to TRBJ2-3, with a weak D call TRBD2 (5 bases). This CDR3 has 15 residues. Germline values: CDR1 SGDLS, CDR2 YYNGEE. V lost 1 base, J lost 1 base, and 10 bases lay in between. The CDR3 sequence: CASSVSGSGTDTQYF. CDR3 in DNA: TGTGCCAGCAGCGTAAGCGGTTCGGGCACAGATACGCAGTATTTT. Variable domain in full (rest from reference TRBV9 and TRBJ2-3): DSGVTQTPKHLITATGQRVTLRCSPRSGDLSVYWYQQSLDQGLQFLIQYYNGEERAKGNILERFSAQQFPDLHSELNLSSLELGDSALYFCASSVSGSGTDTQYFGPGTRLTVL.

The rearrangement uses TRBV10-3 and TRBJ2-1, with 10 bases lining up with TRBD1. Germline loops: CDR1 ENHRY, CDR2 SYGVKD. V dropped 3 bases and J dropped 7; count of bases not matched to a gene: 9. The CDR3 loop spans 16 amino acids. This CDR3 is CAISEPGQGFMNEQFF. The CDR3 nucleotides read TGTGCCATCAGTGAACCGGGACAGGGGTTTATGAATGAGCAGTTCTTC.

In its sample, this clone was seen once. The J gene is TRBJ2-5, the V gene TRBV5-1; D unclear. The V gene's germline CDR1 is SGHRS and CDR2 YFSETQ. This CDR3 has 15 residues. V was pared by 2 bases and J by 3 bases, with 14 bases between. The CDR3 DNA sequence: TGCGCCAGCAGCTTTGGTACGGCGGCCGAAGAGACCCAGTACTTC. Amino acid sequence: CASSFGTAAEETQYF.

CDR3: CASSITSSGGFYEQYF. CDR3 bases: TGTGCCAGCAGTATTACTAGCAGCGGAGGATTCTACGAGCAGTACTTC. The gene calls are TRBV9 and TRBJ2-7; a weak D match, TRBD2 (6 bases). CDR3 length: 16 residues. V was shortened by 5 bases and J by 3 bases, with 21 bases between the two germline ends. Germline V gene sequence: CDR1 SGDLS, CDR2 YYNGEE.

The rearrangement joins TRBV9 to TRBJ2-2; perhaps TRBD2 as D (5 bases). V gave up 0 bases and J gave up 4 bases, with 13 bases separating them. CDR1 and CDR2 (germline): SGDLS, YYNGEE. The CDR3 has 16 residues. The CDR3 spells CASSVGSGSGTGELFF. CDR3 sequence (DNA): TGTGCCAGCAGCGTAGGGAGTGGGAGCGGCACCGGGGAGCTGTTTTTT.

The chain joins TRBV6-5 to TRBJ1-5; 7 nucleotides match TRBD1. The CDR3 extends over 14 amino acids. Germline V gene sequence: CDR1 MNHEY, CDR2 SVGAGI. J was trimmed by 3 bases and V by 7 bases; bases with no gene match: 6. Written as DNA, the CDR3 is TGTGCCAGCACCGGAGACAGGGCCAATCAGCCCCAGCATTTT. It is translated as CASTGDRANQPQHF.

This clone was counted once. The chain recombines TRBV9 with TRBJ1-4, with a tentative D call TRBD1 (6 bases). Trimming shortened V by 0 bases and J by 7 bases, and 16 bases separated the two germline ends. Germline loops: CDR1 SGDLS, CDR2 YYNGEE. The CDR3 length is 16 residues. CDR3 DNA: TGTGCCAGCAGCGTAGGCCTCGGGACATCGAGTGAAAAACTGTTTTTT. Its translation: CASSVGLGTSSEKLFF.

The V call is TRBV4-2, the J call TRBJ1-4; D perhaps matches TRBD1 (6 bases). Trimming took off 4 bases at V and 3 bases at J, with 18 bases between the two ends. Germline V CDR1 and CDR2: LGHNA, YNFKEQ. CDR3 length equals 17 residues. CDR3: CASSPGPSGVANEKLFF. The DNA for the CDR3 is TGTGCCAGCAGCCCCGGACCTTCAGGGGTGGCTAATGAAAAACTGTTTTTT.

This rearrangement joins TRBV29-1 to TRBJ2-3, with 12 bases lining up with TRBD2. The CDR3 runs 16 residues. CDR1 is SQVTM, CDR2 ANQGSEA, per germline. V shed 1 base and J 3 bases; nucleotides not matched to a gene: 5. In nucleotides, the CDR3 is TGCAGCGTTGAAGGGCTAGCGGGAGGGCCGACAGATACGCAGTATTTT. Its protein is CSVEGLAGGPTDTQYF.

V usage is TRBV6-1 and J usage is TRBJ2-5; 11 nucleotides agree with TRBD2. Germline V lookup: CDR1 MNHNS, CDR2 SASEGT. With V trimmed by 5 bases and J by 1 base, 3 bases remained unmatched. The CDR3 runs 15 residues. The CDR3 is CASSRLAGPQETQYF. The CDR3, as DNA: TGTGCCAGCAGTCGACTAGCGGGACCCCAAGAGACCCAGTACTTC.

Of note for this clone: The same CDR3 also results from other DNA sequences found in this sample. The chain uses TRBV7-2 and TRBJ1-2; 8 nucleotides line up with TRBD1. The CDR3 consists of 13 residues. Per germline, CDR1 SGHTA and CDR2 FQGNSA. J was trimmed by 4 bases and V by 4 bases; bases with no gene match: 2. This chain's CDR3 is CASSSGQGYGYTF. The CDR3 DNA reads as TGTGCCAGCAGCTCCGGACAGGGCTATGGCTACACCTTC.

The CDR3 DNA sequence: TGTGCCAGCAGCGTAGTCGGGACTAGCGGGGGCTATTTGGGTGAGCAGTTCTTC. It yields the protein CASSVVGTSGGYLGEQFF. The chain combines TRBV9 with TRBJ2-1; 14 bases match TRBD2. V trimming: 0 bases; J trimming: 9 bases; junction bases outside the gene matches: 11. Germline loops: CDR1 SGDLS, CDR2 YYNGEE. CDR3 length: 18 amino acids.

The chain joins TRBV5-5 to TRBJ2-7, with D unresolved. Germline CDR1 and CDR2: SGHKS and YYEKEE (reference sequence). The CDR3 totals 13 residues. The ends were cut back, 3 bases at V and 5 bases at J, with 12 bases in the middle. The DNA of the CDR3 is TGTGCCAGCAGCTCTAACCCTTCGGACGAGCAGTACTTC. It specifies CASSSNPSDEQYF.